Below are 24 T cell receptor beta chains sequenced from a single sample in a study of blood T cell repertoires in COVID-19. Produced via immunoSEQ multiplex PCR; TCRdb's table is partial and in-frame only. Here the sample spans about 110,000 clones, 84% being singletons. The sequenced sample was peripheral blood. The receptors originated from an elderly woman with active or convalescent COVID-19.

This sequence joins TRBV5-1 and TRBJ2-3; 7 bases align to TRBD2. CDR3 length: 15 amino acids. V was pared by 0 bases and J by 0 bases, with 1 base of the junction left unmatched. CDR1 SGHRS and CDR2 YFSETQ come from the germline V gene. The CDR3 DNA reads TGCGCCAGCAGCTTGGGCGGGAGAAGCACAGATACGCAGTATTTT. It yields the protein CASSLGGRSTDTQYF.

The chain is built from TRBV19 and TRBJ2-1; TRBD2 matches 10 bases. V lost 5 bases, J lost 7 bases, and 8 bases stayed unmatched. There are 15 residues in the CDR3. Germline V CDR1 and CDR2: LNHDA, SQIVND (reference sequence). CDR3 amino acids: CASSAGLAAKNEQFF. CDR3 DNA sequence: TGTGCCAGTAGTGCAGGACTAGCGGCTAAGAATGAGCAGTTCTTC.

The rearrangement uses TRBV28 and TRBJ1-2; D is unresolved. The V gene lost 6 bases and the J gene lost 7 bases, with 18 bases spanning the gap. This CDR3 is built from 14 residues. The V gene's germline CDR1 is MDHEN and CDR2 SYDVKM. The CDR3 region has the DNA TGTGCCAGCAGCAGCCCTGTACAGCCCGGTGGCTACACCTTC. Protein product: CASSSPVQPGGYTF.

This chain connects TRBV6-6 to TRBJ1-1, with TRBD1 matching over 7 bases. CDR1 and CDR2 from the germline V gene are MNHNY and SVGAGI (reference sequence). Trimming took 6 bases from V and 5 from J; bases not matched to a gene: 6. The CDR3 length is 13 residues. The CDR3 loop is CASRATGRTEAFF. CDR3 nucleotides: TGTGCCAGCAGAGCGACAGGGAGGACTGAAGCTTTCTTT.

The chain carries TRBV28 and TRBJ1-2; D unclear. CDR1 and CDR2 from the germline V gene are MDHEN and SYDVKM. Trimming pared 6 bases from V and 4 bases from J, leaving 12 bases between. The CDR3 totals 13 residues. This CDR3 reads CASSFPGSYGYTF. The DNA for the CDR3 is TGTGCCAGCAGCTTCCCGGGGTCCTATGGCTACACCTTC.

The chain uses TRBV18 and TRBJ1-6; maybe TRBD1 (6 bases). The CDR3 runs to 13 residues. The germline CDR1 and CDR2 sequences are KGHSH and LQKENI. Trimming left V 5 bases short and J 6 bases short, with 8 bases between. The CDR3 spells CASSTGPNSPLHF. CDR3 in DNA: TGTGCCAGCTCAACAGGGCCTAATTCACCCCTCCACTTT.

This clone was picked up a small number of times. The chain is built from TRBV7-2 and TRBJ2-5, with D perhaps matching TRBD2 (5 bases). CDR1 is SGHTA and CDR2 is FQGNSA in the germline V gene. The CDR3 contains 14 residues. V was cut by 6 bases and J by 1 base, with 12 bases left in between. The CDR3: CASRNDYRQETQYF. The DNA for the CDR3 is TGTGCCAGCAGGAACGACTACCGCCAAGAGACCCAGTACTTC.

The CDR3 DNA reads as TGTGCCAGCAGTCCAGGGCCCTACGAGCAGTACTTC. This encodes CASSPGPYEQYF. This sequence joins TRBV28 and TRBJ2-7; D perhaps matches TRBD1 (5 bases). The CDR3 length is 12 residues. Trimming stripped 5 bases from V and 2 bases from J, with 7 bases between. Germline-derived CDR1 and CDR2 are MDHEN and SYDVKM. The complete variable domain, with remaining parts taken from reference TRBV28 and TRBJ2-7, reads DVKVTQSSRYLVKRTGEKVFLECVQDMDHENMFWYRQDPGLGLRLIYFSYDVKMKEKGDIPEGYSVSREKKERFSLILESASTNQTSMYLCASSPGPYEQYFGPGTRLTVT.

This sequence joins TRBV5-6 and TRBJ1-2; the match to TRBD1 covers 7 bases. V gave up 0 bases and J gave up 5 bases; unmatched junction bases: 4. Germline lookup yields CDR1 SGHDT and CDR2 YYEEEE. The CDR3 runs to 14 residues. The CDR3 reads CASSLGGGAYGYTF. DNA of the CDR3: TGTGCCAGCAGCTTGGGAGGGGGCGCGTATGGCTACACCTTC. Combining the CDR3 with reference TRBV5-6 and TRBJ1-2 gives the whole variable domain DAGVTQSPTHLIKTRGQQVTLRCSPKSGHDTVSWYQQALGQGPQFIFQYYEEEERQRGNFPDRFSGHQFPNYSSELNVNALLLGDSALYLCASSLGGGAYGYTFGSGTRLTVV.

V usage is TRBV7-8 and J usage is TRBJ2-3, with D perhaps TRBD1 (6 bases). The CDR3 has 12 amino acids. The V end lost 5 bases, the J end lost 7 bases, and 10 bases lay between the germline ends. Germline loops: CDR1 SGHVS, CDR2 FQNEAQ. The CDR3 reads CASSPTGHTQYF. The CDR3 nucleotides are TGTGCCAGCAGCCCGACAGGACATACGCAGTATTTT. The entire variable domain, with the rest obtained from reference TRBV7-8 and TRBJ2-3, is as follows: GAGVSQSPRYKVAKRGQDVALRCDPISGHVSLFWYQQALGQGPEFLTYFQNEAQLDKSGLPSDRFFAERPEGSVSTLKIQRTQQEDSAVYLCASSPTGHTQYFGPGTRLTVL.

The chain links TRBV11-2 to TRBJ2-3, with 7 bases aligning to TRBD1. V dropped 1 base and J dropped 4; count of bases not matched to a gene: 8. CDR1 and CDR2 (germline): SGHAT, FQNNGV. The CDR3 has 16 residues. CDR3 sequence reads: CASSLGGFQGADTQYF. The CDR3 nucleotides are TGTGCCAGCAGCTTAGGGGGTTTCCAGGGGGCAGATACGCAGTATTTT. Based on the CDR3 plus reference TRBV11-2 and TRBJ2-3, the full variable domain is EAGVAQSPRYKIIEKRQSVAFWCNPISGHATLYWYQQILGQGPKLLIQFQNNGVVDDSQLPKDRFSAERLKGVDSTLKIQPAKLEDSAVYLCASSLGGFQGADTQYFGPGTRLTVL.

This clone showed up just once. The chain combines TRBV7-3 with TRBJ2-3, with a weak D call TRBD1 (6 bases). Germline CDR1 SGHTA, CDR2 FQGTGA. The germline V and J ends were trimmed by 5 bases and 1 base, with 13 bases remaining between them. The CDR3 contains 15 residues. The CDR3 loop is CASSRQDIGTDTQYF. For the CDR3, the DNA is TGTGCCAGCAGCCGACAGGATATAGGCACAGATACGCAGTATTTT.

The chain uses TRBV18 and TRBJ1-1, with TRBD1 matching 9 bases. The CDR3 contains 16 residues. Germline V gene data show CDR1 as KGHSH and CDR2 as LQKENI. Unmatched junction bases numbered 6, after V lost 3 bases and J lost 1 base. The CDR3 region is CASSPAPGQGNTEAFF. As DNA, the CDR3 is TGTGCCAGCTCACCCGCCCCGGGACAGGGGAACACTGAAGCTTTCTTT.

The chain couples TRBV3-1 (or the pseudogene TRBV3-2) to TRBJ1-1; 7 positions agree with TRBD1. CDR1 LGHDT and CDR2 YNNKEL come from the germline V gene (reference sequence). The trim removed 3 bases at V and 2 bases at J, leaving 6 bases unmatched. The CDR3 loop spans 15 amino acids. CDR3 in amino acids: CASSQGGQQNTEAFF. The CDR3 nucleotides read TGTGCCAGCAGCCAGGGGGGACAGCAAAACACTGAAGCTTTCTTT.

The chain employs TRBV5-1 and TRBJ1-2; D is possibly TRBD1 (6 bases). Trimming took 0 bases from V and 6 from J, leaving 12 bases between them. This CDR3 is built from 14 residues. Germline CDR1 and CDR2: SGHRS and YFSETQ. CDR3 sequence reads: CASSLGQVQNGYTF. CDR3 DNA sequence: TGCGCCAGCAGCTTGGGACAGGTGCAGAATGGCTACACCTTC. Supplemented by reference TRBV5-1 and TRBJ1-2, the full variable domain reads KAGVTQTPRYLIKTRGQQVTLSCSPISGHRSVSWYQQTPGQGLQFLFEYFSETQRNKGNFPGRFSGRQFSNSRSEMNVSTLELGDSALYLCASSLGQVQNGYTFGSGTRLTVV.

The chain employs TRBV7-8 and TRBJ1-2; a weak D match, TRBD1 (5 bases). Trimming took off 2 bases at V and 4 bases at J, with 11 bases between the two ends. The germline V gene encodes CDR1 SGHVS and CDR2 FQNEAQ. The CDR3 is made up of 14 amino acids. The CDR3: CASSLMRQSYGYTF. The CDR3 DNA sequence: TGTGCCAGCAGCTTAATGCGACAGAGCTATGGCTACACCTTC.

The rearrangement uses TRBV6-5 and TRBJ1-5; the match to TRBD1 covers 7 bases. V gave up 6 bases and J gave up 2 bases; unmatched junction bases: 4. In germline, CDR1 is MNHEY, CDR2 SVGAGI. The length of the CDR3 is 14 residues. The CDR3 sequence is CASSLTGGNQPQHF. DNA for the CDR3: TGTGCCAGCAGCCTAACAGGGGGCAATCAGCCCCAGCATTTT.

J is TRBJ1-1 and V is TRBV5-8; D uncertain. Between the trimmed V and J ends, which lost 0 bases and 5 bases, there was a span of 11 bases. Germline V gene sequence: CDR1 SGHTS, CDR2 YDEGEE. CDR3 length: 14 amino acids. The CDR3 sequence: CASSLVRGGTEAFF. The CDR3 DNA follows: TGTGCCAGCAGCTTGGTTCGGGGTGGAACTGAAGCTTTCTTT. Drawing the rest from reference TRBV5-8 and TRBJ1-1, the complete variable domain is EAGVTQSPTHLIKTRGQQATLRCSPISGHTSVYWYQQALGLGLQFLLWYDEGEERNRGNFPPRFSGRQFPNYSSELNVNALELEDSALYLCASSLVRGGTEAFFGQGTRLTVV.

This sequence joins TRBV2 and TRBJ1-6; D gene ambiguous. CDR1 is SNHLY and CDR2 is FYNNEI in the germline V gene. Trimming shortened V by 6 bases and J by 3 bases, and 6 bases separated the two germline ends. The CDR3 consists of 13 residues. For the CDR3, the DNA is TGTGCCAGCAGGGGCGACTATAATTCACCCCTCCACTTT. As protein: CASRGDYNSPLHF.

The J gene is TRBJ2-1, the V gene TRBV9; 9 bases line up with TRBD2. With 4 bases clipped from V and 0 bases from J, the junction kept 5 bases outside the gene matches. Germline V gene sequence: CDR1 SGDLS, CDR2 YYNGEE. The CDR3 loop spans 16 amino acids. In DNA form, the CDR3 reads TGTGCCAGCAGCTTCCAGACTAGCGGCTCCTACAATGAGCAGTTCTTC. Translated, it gives CASSFQTSGSYNEQFF.

In its sample, this clone was seen many times. This sequence joins TRBV7-2 and TRBJ2-7; D perhaps matches TRBD1 (5 bases). The length of the CDR3 is 14 residues. Trimming removed 5 bases at V and 2 bases at J, with 13 bases between. CDR1 and CDR2 (germline): SGHTA, FQGNSA. CDR3: CASSPGQAPYEQYF. The CDR3 DNA reads as TGTGCCAGCAGCCCCGGACAAGCCCCCTACGAGCAGTACTTC.

This clone appeared a single time. The chain joins TRBV28 to TRBJ2-7, with 8 nucleotides matching TRBD1. Per germline, CDR1 MDHEN and CDR2 SYDVKM. The CDR3 loop spans 14 amino acids. V shed 3 bases, J shed 4 bases, and the junction held 5 bases outside the gene matches. The CDR3 protein is CASSFRQGFYEQYF. In nucleotides, the CDR3 is TGTGCCAGCAGTTTCAGACAGGGGTTTTACGAGCAGTACTTC. Filled out from reference TRBV28 and TRBJ2-7, the complete variable domain reads DVKVTQSSRYLVKRTGEKVFLECVQDMDHENMFWYRQDPGLGLRLIYFSYDVKMKEKGDIPEGYSVSREKKERFSLILESASTNQTSMYLCASSFRQGFYEQYFGPGTRLTVT.

The gene calls are TRBV4-2 and TRBJ1-1, with TRBD1 matching over 7 bases. Unmatched junction bases numbered 6, after V lost 3 bases and J lost 5 bases. There are 14 residues in the CDR3. In germline, CDR1 is LGHNA, CDR2 YNFKEQ. CDR3 DNA sequence: TGTGCCAGCAGCCAGGATGCAGGGGGTACTGAAGCTTTCTTT. Its translation: CASSQDAGGTEAFF.

The chain couples TRBV4-1 to TRBJ2-1; a weak D match, TRBD1 (5 bases). The germline gives CDR1 MGHRA, CDR2 YSYEKL. Trimming took 0 bases from V and 3 from J, leaving 12 bases between them. The CDR3 loop spans 16 amino acids. DNA for the CDR3: TGCGCCAGCAGCCAAGATGCGCAGGGCCTCTACAATGAGCAGTTCTTC. Encoded protein: CASSQDAQGLYNEQFF.